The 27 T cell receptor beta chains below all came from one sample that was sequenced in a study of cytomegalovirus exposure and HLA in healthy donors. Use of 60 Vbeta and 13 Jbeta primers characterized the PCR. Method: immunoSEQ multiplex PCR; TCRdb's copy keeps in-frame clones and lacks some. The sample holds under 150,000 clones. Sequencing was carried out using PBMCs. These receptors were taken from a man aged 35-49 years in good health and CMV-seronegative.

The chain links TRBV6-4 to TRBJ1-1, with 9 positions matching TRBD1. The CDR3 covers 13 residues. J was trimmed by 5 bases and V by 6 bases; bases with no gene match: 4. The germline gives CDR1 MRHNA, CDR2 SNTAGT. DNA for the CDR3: TGTGCCAGCAGAAGGACAGGGGAGACTGAAGCTTTCTTT. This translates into CASRRTGETEAFF.

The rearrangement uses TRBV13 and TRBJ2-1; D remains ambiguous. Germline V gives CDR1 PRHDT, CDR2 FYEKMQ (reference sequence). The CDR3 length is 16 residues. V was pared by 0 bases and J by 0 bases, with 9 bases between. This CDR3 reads CASSLGRSVSYNEQFF. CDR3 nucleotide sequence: TGTGCCAGCAGCTTAGGCAGGTCAGTCTCCTACAATGAGCAGTTCTTC.

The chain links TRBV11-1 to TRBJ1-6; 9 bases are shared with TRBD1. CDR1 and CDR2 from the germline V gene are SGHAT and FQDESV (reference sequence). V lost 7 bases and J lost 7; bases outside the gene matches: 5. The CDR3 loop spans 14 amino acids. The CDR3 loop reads CASTYGTGNSPLHF. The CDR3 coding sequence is TGTGCCAGCACCTATGGGACAGGGAATTCACCCCTCCACTTT. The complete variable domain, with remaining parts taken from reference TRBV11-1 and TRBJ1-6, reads EAEVAQSPRYKITEKSQAVAFWCDPISGHATLYWYRQILGQGPELLVQFQDESVVDDSQLPKDRFSAERLKGVDSTLKIQPAELGDSAMYLCASTYGTGNSPLHFGNGTRLTVT.

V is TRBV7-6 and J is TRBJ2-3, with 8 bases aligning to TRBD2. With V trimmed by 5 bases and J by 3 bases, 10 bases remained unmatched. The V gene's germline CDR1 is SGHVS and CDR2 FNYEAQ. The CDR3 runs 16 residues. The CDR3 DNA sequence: TGTGCCAGCAGCCGCCCACTAGCGGTGATGACAGATACGCAGTATTTT. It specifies CASSRPLAVMTDTQYF.

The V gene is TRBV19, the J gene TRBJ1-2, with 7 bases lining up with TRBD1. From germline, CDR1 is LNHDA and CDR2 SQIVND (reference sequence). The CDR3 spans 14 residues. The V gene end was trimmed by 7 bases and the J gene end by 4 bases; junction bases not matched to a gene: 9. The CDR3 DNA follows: TGTGCCAGTAACTCAGGGGGGCGCACCTATGGCTACACCTTC. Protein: CASNSGGRTYGYTF. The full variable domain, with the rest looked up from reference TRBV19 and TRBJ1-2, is DGGITQSPKYLFRKEGQNVTLSCEQNLNHDAMYWYRQDPGQGLRLIYYSQIVNDFQKGDIAEGYSVSREKKESFPLTVTSAQKNPTAFYLCASNSGGRTYGYTFGSGTRLTVV.

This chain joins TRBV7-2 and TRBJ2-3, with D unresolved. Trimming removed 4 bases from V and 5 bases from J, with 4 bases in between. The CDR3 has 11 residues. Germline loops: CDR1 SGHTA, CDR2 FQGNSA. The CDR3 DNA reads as TGTGCCAGCAGCTCTCGAGATACGCAGTATTTT. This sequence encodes CASSSRDTQYF.

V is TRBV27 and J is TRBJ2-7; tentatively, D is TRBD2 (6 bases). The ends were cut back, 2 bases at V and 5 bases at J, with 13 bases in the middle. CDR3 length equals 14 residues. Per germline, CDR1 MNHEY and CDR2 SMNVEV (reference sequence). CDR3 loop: CASSLLASLNEQYF. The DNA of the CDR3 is TGTGCCAGCAGTTTACTAGCGAGCCTGAACGAGCAGTACTTC.

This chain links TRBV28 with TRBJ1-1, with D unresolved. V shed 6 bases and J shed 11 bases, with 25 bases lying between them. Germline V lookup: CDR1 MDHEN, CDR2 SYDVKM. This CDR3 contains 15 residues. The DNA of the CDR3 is TGTGCCAGCAGCGGTCGCACTAGCCGGGCCGCCGGGGCTTTCTTT. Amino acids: CASSGRTSRAAGAFF.

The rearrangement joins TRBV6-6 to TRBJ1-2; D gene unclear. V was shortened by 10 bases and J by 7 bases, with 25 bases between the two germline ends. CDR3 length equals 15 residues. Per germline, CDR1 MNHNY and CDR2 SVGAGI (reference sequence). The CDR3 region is CAILPLAYGSGGYTF. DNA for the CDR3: TGTGCCATCCTACCACTTGCCTACGGCTCAGGTGGCTACACCTTC.

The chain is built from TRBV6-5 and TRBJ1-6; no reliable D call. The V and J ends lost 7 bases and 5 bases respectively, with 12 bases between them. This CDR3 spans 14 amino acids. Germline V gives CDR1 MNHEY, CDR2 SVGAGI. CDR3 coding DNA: TGTGCCAGCACCCCGGGGAAGAATAATTCACCCCTCCACTTT. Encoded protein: CASTPGKNNSPLHF.

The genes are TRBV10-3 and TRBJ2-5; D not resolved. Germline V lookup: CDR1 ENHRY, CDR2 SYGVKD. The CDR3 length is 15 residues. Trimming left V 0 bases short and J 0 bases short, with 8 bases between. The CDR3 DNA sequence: TGTGCCATCAGTGAGTCATCCCAGTACCAAGAGACCCAGTACTTC. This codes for CAISESSQYQETQYF.

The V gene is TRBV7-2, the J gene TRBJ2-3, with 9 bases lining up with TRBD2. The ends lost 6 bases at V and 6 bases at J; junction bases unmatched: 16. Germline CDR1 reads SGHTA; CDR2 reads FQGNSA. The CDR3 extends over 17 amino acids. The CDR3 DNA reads TGTGCCAGCAGTAAGGGGATGGCGGGGGGGCCAGGGGATACGCAGTATTTT. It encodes CASSKGMAGGPGDTQYF.

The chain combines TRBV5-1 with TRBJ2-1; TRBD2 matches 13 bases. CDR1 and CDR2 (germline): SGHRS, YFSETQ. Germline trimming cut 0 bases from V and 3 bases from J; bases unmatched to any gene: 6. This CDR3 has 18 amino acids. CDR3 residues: CASSLATSGGAGYNEQFF. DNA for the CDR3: TGCGCCAGCAGCTTGGCCACTAGCGGGGGGGCCGGCTACAATGAGCAGTTCTTC.

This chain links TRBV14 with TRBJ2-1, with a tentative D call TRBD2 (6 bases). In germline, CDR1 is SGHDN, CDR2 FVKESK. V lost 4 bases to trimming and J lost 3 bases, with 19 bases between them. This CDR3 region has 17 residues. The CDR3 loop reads CASSPGNTGVLYNEQFF. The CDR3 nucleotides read TGTGCCAGCAGCCCCGGCAATACGGGGGTACTCTACAATGAGCAGTTCTTC.

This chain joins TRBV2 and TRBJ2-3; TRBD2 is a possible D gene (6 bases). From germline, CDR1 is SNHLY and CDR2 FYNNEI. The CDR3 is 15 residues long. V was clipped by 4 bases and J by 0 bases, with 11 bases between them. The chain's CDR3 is CASSVEGLSTDTQYF. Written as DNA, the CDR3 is TGTGCCAGCAGTGTGGAGGGGCTTAGCACAGATACGCAGTATTTT.

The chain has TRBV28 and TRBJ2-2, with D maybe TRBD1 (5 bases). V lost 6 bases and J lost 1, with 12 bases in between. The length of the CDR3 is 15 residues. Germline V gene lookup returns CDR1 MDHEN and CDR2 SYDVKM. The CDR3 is CASSFRTGNTGELFF. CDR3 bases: TGTGCCAGCAGCTTCCGAACAGGGAACACCGGGGAGCTGTTTTTT.

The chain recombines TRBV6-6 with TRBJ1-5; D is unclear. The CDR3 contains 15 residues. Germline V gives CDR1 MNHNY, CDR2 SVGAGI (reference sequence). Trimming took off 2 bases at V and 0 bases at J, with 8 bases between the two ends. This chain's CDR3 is CASSYTQYSNQPQHF. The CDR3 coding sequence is TGTGCCAGCAGTTACACACAGTATAGCAATCAGCCCCAGCATTTT.

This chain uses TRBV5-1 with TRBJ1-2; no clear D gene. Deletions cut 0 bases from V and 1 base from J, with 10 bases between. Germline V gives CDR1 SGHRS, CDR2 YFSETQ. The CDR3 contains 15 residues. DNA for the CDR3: TGCGCCAGCAGCTTGGCTGGGAGGAGTAACTATGGCTACACCTTC. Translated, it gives CASSLAGRSNYGYTF.

CDR3 region: CASKEGSYNSPLHF. The CDR3 DNA reads as TGTGCCAGCAAGGAGGGATCATATAATTCACCCCTCCACTTT. V and J are TRBV6-5 and TRBJ1-6, with D uncertain. V lost 7 bases and J lost 4, with 11 bases in between. The CDR3 has 14 residues. Germline loops: CDR1 MNHEY, CDR2 SVGAGI.

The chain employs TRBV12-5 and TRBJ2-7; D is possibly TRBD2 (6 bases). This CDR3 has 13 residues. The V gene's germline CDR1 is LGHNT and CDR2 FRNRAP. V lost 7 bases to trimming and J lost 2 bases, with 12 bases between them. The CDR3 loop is CASAPAGTYEQYF. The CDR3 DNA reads TGTGCTAGTGCCCCGGCGGGAACCTACGAGCAGTACTTC.

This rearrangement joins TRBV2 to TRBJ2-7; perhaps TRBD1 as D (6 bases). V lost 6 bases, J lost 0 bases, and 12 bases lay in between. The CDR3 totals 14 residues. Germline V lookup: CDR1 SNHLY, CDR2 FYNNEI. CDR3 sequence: CASRGQGSSYEQYF. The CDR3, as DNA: TGTGCCAGCAGAGGGCAGGGGAGCTCCTACGAGCAGTACTTC.

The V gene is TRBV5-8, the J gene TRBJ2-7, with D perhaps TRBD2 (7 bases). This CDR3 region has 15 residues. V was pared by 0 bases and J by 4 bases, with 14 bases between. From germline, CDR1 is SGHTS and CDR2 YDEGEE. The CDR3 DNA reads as TGTGCCAGCAGCTTGGCCTTCGGGGGGCGGTACGAGCAGTACTTC. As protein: CASSLAFGGRYEQYF.

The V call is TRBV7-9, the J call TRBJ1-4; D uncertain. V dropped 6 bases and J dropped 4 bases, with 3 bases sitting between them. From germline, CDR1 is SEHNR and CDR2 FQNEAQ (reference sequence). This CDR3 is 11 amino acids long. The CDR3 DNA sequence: TGTGCCAGCAGTCGTAATGAAAAACTGTTTTTT. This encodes CASSRNEKLFF.

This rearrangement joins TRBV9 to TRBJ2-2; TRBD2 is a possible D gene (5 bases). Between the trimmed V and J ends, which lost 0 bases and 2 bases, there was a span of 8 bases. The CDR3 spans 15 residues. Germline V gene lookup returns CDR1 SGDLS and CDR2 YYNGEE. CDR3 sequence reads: CASSVDGVNTGELFF. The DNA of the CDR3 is TGTGCCAGCAGCGTAGACGGGGTAAACACCGGGGAGCTGTTTTTT. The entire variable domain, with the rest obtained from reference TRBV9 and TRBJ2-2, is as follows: DSGVTQTPKHLITATGQRVTLRCSPRSGDLSVYWYQQSLDQGLQFLIQYYNGEERAKGNILERFSAQQFPDLHSELNLSSLELGDSALYFCASSVDGVNTGELFFGEGSRLTVL.

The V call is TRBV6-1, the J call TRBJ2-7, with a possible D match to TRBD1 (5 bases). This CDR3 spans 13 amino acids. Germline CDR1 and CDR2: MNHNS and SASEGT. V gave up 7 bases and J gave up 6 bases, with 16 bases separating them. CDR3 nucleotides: TGTGCCAGCATCGAGACCCCCGACAGCGAGCAGTACTTC. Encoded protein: CASIETPDSEQYF.

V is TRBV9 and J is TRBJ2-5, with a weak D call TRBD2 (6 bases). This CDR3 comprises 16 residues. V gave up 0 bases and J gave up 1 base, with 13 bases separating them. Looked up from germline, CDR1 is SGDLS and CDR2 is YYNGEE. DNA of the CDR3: TGTGCCAGCAGCGTAGAAGCGGGCAGATTCCAAGAGACCCAGTACTTC. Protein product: CASSVEAGRFQETQYF. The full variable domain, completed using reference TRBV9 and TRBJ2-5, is DSGVTQTPKHLITATGQRVTLRCSPRSGDLSVYWYQQSLDQGLQFLIQYYNGEERAKGNILERFSAQQFPDLHSELNLSSLELGDSALYFCASSVEAGRFQETQYFGPGTRLLVL.

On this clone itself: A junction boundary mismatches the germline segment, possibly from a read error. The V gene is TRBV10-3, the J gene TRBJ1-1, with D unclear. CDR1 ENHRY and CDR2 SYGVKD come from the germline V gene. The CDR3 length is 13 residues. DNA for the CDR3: TGTGCCATCACCCAAACAGTAAACACTGAAGCTTCCTTT. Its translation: CAITQTVNTEASF.